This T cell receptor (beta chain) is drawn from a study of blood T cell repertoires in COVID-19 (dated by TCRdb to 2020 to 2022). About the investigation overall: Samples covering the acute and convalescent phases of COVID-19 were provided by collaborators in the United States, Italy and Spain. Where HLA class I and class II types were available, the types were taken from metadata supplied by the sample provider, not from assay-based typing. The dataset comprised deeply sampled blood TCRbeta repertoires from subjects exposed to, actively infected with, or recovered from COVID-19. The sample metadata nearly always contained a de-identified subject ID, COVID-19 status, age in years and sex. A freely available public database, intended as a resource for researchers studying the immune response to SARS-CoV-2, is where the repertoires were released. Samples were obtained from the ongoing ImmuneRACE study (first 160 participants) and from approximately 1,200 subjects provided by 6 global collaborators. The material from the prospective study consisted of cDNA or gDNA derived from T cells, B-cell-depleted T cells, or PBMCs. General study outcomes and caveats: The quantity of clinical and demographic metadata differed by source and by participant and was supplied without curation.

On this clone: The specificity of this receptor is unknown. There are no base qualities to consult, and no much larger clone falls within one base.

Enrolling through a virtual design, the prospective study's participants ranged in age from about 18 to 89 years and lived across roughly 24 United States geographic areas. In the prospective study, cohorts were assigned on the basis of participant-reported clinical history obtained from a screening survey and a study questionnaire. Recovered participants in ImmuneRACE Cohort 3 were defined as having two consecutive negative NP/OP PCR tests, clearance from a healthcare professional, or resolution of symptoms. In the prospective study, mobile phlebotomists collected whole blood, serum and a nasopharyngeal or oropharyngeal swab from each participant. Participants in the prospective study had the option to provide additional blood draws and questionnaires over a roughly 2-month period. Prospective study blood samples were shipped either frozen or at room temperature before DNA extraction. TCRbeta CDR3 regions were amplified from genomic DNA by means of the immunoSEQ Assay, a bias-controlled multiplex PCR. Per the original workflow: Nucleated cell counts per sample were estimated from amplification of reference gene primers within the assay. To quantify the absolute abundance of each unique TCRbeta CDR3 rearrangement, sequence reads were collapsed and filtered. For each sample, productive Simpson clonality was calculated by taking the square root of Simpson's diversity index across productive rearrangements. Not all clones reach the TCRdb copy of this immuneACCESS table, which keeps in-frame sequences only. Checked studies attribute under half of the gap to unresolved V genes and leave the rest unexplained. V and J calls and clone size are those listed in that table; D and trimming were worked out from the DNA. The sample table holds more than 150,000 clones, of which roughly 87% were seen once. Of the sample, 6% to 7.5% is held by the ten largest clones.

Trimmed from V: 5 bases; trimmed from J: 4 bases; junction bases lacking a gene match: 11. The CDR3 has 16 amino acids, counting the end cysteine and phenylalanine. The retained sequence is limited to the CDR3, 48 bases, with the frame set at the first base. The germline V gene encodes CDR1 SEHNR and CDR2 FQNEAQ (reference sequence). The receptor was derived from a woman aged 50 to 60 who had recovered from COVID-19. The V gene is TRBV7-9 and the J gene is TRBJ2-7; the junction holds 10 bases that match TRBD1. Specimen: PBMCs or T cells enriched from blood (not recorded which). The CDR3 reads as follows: CASSNRQGATPYEQYF. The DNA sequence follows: TGTGCCAGCAGCAATCGACAGGGGGCAACCCCTTACGAGCAGTACTTC.